These 9 T cell receptor beta chains were sequenced from one sample in a study of naive and memory T cell subsets. Study results and caveats: Especially in CD8 cells, naive repertoires contained a few larger clonotypes, possibly CD45RA-re-expressing memory cells.

The beta constant-region primer was an equimolar mix of two oligonucleotides covering TRBC1 and TRBC2. Four rounds of PCR amplified the ligated cDNA using nested alpha and beta constant-region primers plus SP2. One entry per CDR3 protein results from TCRdb running MiXCR on the UMI-ligation and nested PCR reads. The data hold about 100,000 distinct CDR3 sequences, with about 15% observed a single time. For these TCRs, the target antigens are not known. Sequencing used naive CD8+ T cells from blood. Source of these receptors: a human donor in good health.

This clonotype has ten or more counts. The chain employs TRBV20-1 and TRBJ1-5, with unresolved D. This CDR3 is 14 amino acids long. The germline V and J ends were trimmed by 6 bases and 15 bases, with 27 bases remaining between them. Germline V gene lookup returns CDR1 DFQATT and CDR2 SNEGSKA (reference sequence). CDR3 protein: CSADSGNSAARLHF. The DNA of the CDR3 is TGCAGTGCCGATTCCGGTAATAGTGCAGCCCGATTGCATTTT.

The rearrangement links TRBV30 to TRBJ2-1; D may correspond to TRBD1 or TRBD2 (5 bases each). The CDR3 extends over 15 amino acids. CDR1 is GTSNPN and CDR2 is SVGIG in the germline V gene (reference sequence). V gave up 5 bases and J gave up 1 base, with 15 bases separating them. CDR3 DNA: TGTGCCTGGGGTCAGGGAGCAGTGTCCTACAATGAGCAGTTCTTC. Translation: CAWGQGAVSYNEQFF.

The sample holds many counts of this clonotype. The genes are TRBV24-1 and TRBJ2-3; D possibly corresponds to TRBD2 (7 bases). The CDR3 runs to 16 residues. Germline V gene data show CDR1 as KGHDR and CDR2 as SFDVKD. V lost 4 bases, J lost 4 bases, and 17 bases lay in between. CDR3 nucleotide sequence: TGTGCCACCAGTGACGCAGGGGAGGGGAGTCCAGATACGCAGTATTTT. It yields the protein CATSDAGEGSPDTQYF.

This sequence joins TRBV29-1 and TRBJ1-2; D unclear. CDR3 size: 13 residues. Germline V lookup: CDR1 SQVTM, CDR2 ANQGSEA. Trimming cost V 7 bases and J 4 bases, with 16 bases left between them. In DNA, the CDR3 is TGCAGCGACCTCGAAGTAAACGCCTATGGCTACACCTTC. This encodes CSDLEVNAYGYTF.

This clonotype was counted a few times. The chain recombines TRBV20-1 with TRBJ1-1; TRBD1 agrees at 9 bases. CDR3 length: 15 amino acids. Losses at the gene ends were 2 bases for V and 2 bases for J; bases not matched to a gene: 6. Germline V gene sequence: CDR1 DFQATT, CDR2 SNEGSKA (reference sequence). In nucleotides, the CDR3 is TGCAGTGCTAGATTGGGACAGGGTTTCAACACTGAAGCTTTCTTT. As protein: CSARLGQGFNTEAFF.

The CDR3 loop is CSAADLSNSPLHF. CDR3 bases: TGCAGTGCCGCTGACCTAAGTAATTCACCCCTCCACTTT. The chain recombines TRBV20-1 with TRBJ1-6, with D unclear. Germline V gene lookup returns CDR1 DFQATT and CDR2 SNEGSKA (reference sequence). V gave up 6 bases and J gave up 6 bases, with 12 bases separating them. The CDR3 runs 13 residues.

This clonotype was recorded many times. The J gene is TRBJ2-1, the V gene TRBV12-3 or TRBV12-4, with D possibly matching TRBD1 (5 bases). The CDR3 is made up of 15 amino acids. Trimming pared 3 bases from V and 2 bases from J, leaving 11 bases between. CDR3 sequence: CASSFRQGPYNEQFF. The CDR3 nucleotides are TGTGCCAGCAGTTTTCGTCAGGGTCCCTACAATGAGCAGTTCTTC.

The sample holds many counts of this clonotype. This chain joins TRBV14 and TRBJ1-1, with D hard to call. Germline CDR1 is SGHDN and CDR2 is FVKESK. V dropped 0 bases and J dropped 6 bases, with 20 bases sitting between them. CDR3 length: 17 residues. This chain's CDR3 is CASSQDHATPRRAEAFF. In nucleotides, the CDR3 is TGTGCCAGCAGCCAAGACCACGCGACCCCCAGGAGGGCTGAAGCTTTCTTT. The full variable domain, with the rest looked up from reference TRBV14 and TRBJ1-1, is EAGVTQFPSHSVIEKGQTVTLRCDPISGHDNLYWYRRVMGKEIKFLLHFVKESKQDESGMPNNRFLAERTGGTYSTLKVQPAELEDSGVYFCASSQDHATPRRAEAFFGQGTRLTVV.

The chain combines TRBV6-5 with TRBJ2-3; 11 bases align to TRBD2. From germline, CDR1 is MNHEY and CDR2 SVGAGI. J lost 6 bases, V lost 6 bases, and 14 bases had no gene match. The CDR3 has 17 residues. The CDR3 sequence is CASSRPARSGGADTQYF. As DNA, the CDR3 is TGTGCCAGCAGCCGACCTGCCCGTAGCGGGGGGGCTGATACGCAGTATTTT.